Below are 23 T cell receptor beta chains sequenced from a single sample in a study of blood T cell repertoires in COVID-19. Sequenced by immunoSEQ multiplex PCR; TCRdb stores in-frame clones only, minus some. The sample lists about 170,000 clones; about 83% were seen once. The source material was peripheral blood. Receptor source: a man between 40 and 49 years old who had recovered from COVID-19.

The chain has TRBV7-3 and TRBJ2-3, with D possibly matching TRBD2 (5 bases). Trimming pared 5 bases from V and 4 bases from J, leaving 13 bases between. This CDR3 region has 14 residues. Germline V gene lookup returns CDR1 SGHTA and CDR2 FQGTGA. In DNA, the CDR3 is TGTGCCAGCAGCAGAGGGTCAAGCGCAGATACGCAGTATTTT. It translates to CASSRGSSADTQYF. Full variable domain (missing parts from reference TRBV7-3 and TRBJ2-3): GAGVSQTPSNKVTEKGKYVELRCDPISGHTALYWYRQSLGQGPEFLIYFQGTGAADDSGLPNDRFFAVRPEGSVSTLKIQRTERGDSAVYLCASSRGSSADTQYFGPGTRLTVL.

A few counts support this clone. The CDR3 protein is CASSAFNRGDNQPQHF. Written as DNA, the CDR3 is TGTGCCAGCAGCGCGTTTAACAGGGGGGACAATCAGCCCCAGCATTTT. The chain employs TRBV5-6 and TRBJ1-5; TRBD1 matches 8 bases. V lost 4 bases, J lost 3 bases, and 9 bases stayed unmatched. Germline V lookup: CDR1 SGHDT, CDR2 YYEEEE. This CDR3 is built from 16 residues.

This chain connects TRBV3-1 (or the pseudogene TRBV3-2) to TRBJ2-3; TRBD2 agrees at 13 bases. The V gene end was trimmed by 1 base and the J gene end by 8 bases; junction bases not matched to a gene: 3. The CDR3 spans 15 residues. The germline CDR1 and CDR2 sequences are LGHDT and YNNKEL (reference sequence). CDR3 in DNA: TGTGCCAGCAGCCAAGGAGGACTAGCGGGAGTTACGCAGTATTTT. Translated: CASSQGGLAGVTQYF.

This chain links TRBV11-3 with TRBJ2-7, with a weak D call TRBD1 (5 bases). The V and J ends lost 3 bases and 1 base respectively, with 7 bases between them. The CDR3 runs 13 residues. Per germline, CDR1 SGHNT and CDR2 YENEEA. The CDR3 region is CASSFQGSYEQYF. The CDR3 DNA is TGTGCCAGCAGCTTTCAGGGATCCTACGAGCAGTACTTC. Filled out from reference TRBV11-3 and TRBJ2-7, the complete variable domain reads EAGVVQSPRYKIIEKKQPVAFWCNPISGHNTLYWYLQNLGQGPELLIRYENEEAVDDSQLPKDRFSAERLKGVDSTLKIQPAELGDSAVYLCASSFQGSYEQYFGPGTRLTVT.

This clone was seen only a few times. V is TRBV10-3 and J is TRBJ2-5; D possibly corresponds to TRBD1 (6 bases). Germline values: CDR1 ENHRY, CDR2 SYGVKD. Trimming left V 3 bases short and J 5 bases short, with 7 bases between. The CDR3 is 12 residues long. The CDR3 coding sequence is TGTGCCATCAGTGATGACAGGGAGACCCAGTACTTC. It codes for CAISDDRETQYF.

The CDR3 region has the DNA TGTGCCAGCAGCCGCCTCGGCACTGAAGCTTTCTTT. It specifies CASSRLGTEAFF. The V gene is TRBV3-1 (or the pseudogene TRBV3-2), the J gene TRBJ1-1; D gene unclear. The CDR3 has 12 amino acids. Germline loops: CDR1 LGHDT, CDR2 YNNKEL (reference sequence). V was clipped by 4 bases and J by 4 bases, with 7 bases between them.

The V call is TRBV6-5, the J call TRBJ1-4; 9 bases fit TRBD1. There are 14 residues in the CDR3. J gave up 8 bases and V 1 base, and 2 bases lay outside the gene matches. CDR1 and CDR2 (germline): MNHEY, SVGAGI. The CDR3 DNA reads TGTGCCAGCAGTTACTTCGACAGGGGGGAAAAACTGTTTTTT. The encoded protein is CASSYFDRGEKLFF.

The V and J genes are TRBV4-1 and TRBJ2-1; D perhaps matches TRBD2 (6 bases). Germline V CDR1 and CDR2: MGHRA, YSYEKL. The CDR3 contains 16 residues. V gave up 0 bases and J gave up 0 bases, with 9 bases separating them. DNA of the CDR3: TGCGCCAGCAGCCAAGATGCGGGGCGCTCCTACAATGAGCAGTTCTTC. Translation: CASSQDAGRSYNEQFF.

This clone showed up many times. V gene TRBV7-8 combines with J gene TRBJ1-5, with TRBD1 as a possible D gene (5 bases). The germline V and J ends were trimmed by 1 base and 7 bases, with 8 bases remaining between them. This CDR3 has 13 amino acids. Germline CDR1 and CDR2: SGHVS and FQNEAQ. As DNA, the CDR3 is TGTGCCAGCAGCTTAGAAAGGGGACAGCCCCAGCATTTT. Protein sequence: CASSLERGQPQHF.

The chain links TRBV11-2 to TRBJ2-1; 9 nucleotides line up with TRBD1. The germline CDR1 and CDR2 sequences are SGHAT and FQNNGV. CDR3 length: 17 residues. The junction had 6 bases not matched to a gene; V was cut back by 1 base and J by 2 bases. The CDR3 DNA follows: TGTGCCAGCAGCTTAGGCTCGTGGGACAGGGCCTACAATGAGCAGTTCTTC. Translated, it gives CASSLGSWDRAYNEQFF.

V is TRBV4-2 and J is TRBJ1-6, with D perhaps matching TRBD1 (5 bases). Germline V CDR1 and CDR2: LGHNA, YNFKEQ. V was clipped by 5 bases and J by 9 bases, with 8 bases between them. The CDR3 is 12 residues long. This CDR3 is CASSNGGSPLHF. DNA for the CDR3: TGTGCCAGCAGCAACGGGGGTTCACCCCTCCACTTT.

The gene calls are TRBV2 and TRBJ2-1; D perhaps matches TRBD2 (6 bases). The CDR3 loop spans 16 amino acids. The germline gives CDR1 SNHLY, CDR2 FYNNEI. The germline V and J ends were trimmed by 4 bases and 0 bases, with 13 bases remaining between them. The chain's CDR3 is CASSVEGLSSYNEQFF. In DNA, the CDR3 is TGTGCCAGCAGTGTGGAGGGCCTGAGCTCCTACAATGAGCAGTTCTTC.

The chain couples TRBV27 to TRBJ1-1; no clear D. CDR1 and CDR2 from the germline V gene are MNHEY and SMNVEV (reference sequence). V lost 6 bases, J lost 3 bases, and 14 bases lay in between. CDR3 length: 14 amino acids. The CDR3 DNA sequence: TGTGCCAGCAGCCCGGGAATGGCGGACACTGAAGCTTTCTTT. Protein product: CASSPGMADTEAFF.

The V gene is TRBV3-1 (or the pseudogene TRBV3-2), the J gene TRBJ2-1; 9 bases map to TRBD2. Losses at the gene ends were 0 bases for V and 5 bases for J; bases not matched to a gene: 8. The CDR3 contains 17 residues. Germline CDR1 LGHDT, CDR2 YNNKEL (reference sequence). CDR3 DNA sequence: TGTGCCAGCAGCCAAGATAATGGCGGGAGGGTGGACAATGAGCAGTTCTTC. It is translated as CASSQDNGGRVDNEQFF.

The chain carries TRBV11-2 and TRBJ1-4, with unresolved D. This CDR3 has 13 residues. CDR1 SGHAT and CDR2 FQNNGV come from the germline V gene. Trimming cost V 3 bases and J 7 bases, with 9 bases left between them. The CDR3 region has the DNA TGTGCCAGCAGCTTGACACGGGGTGAAAAACTGTTTTTT. Translating it yields CASSLTRGEKLFF.

This CDR3 reads CASSSSTSGSPQNTQYF. The CDR3 bases are TGCGCCAGCAGCTCTTCGACTAGCGGGAGCCCACAGAATACGCAGTATTTT. The chain employs TRBV5-1 and TRBJ2-3, with 12 nucleotides matching TRBD2. From germline, CDR1 is SGHRS and CDR2 YFSETQ. The V gene end was trimmed by 3 bases and the J gene end by 7 bases; junction bases not matched to a gene: 12. The CDR3 consists of 17 residues.

This chain connects TRBV29-1 to TRBJ2-3, with a weak D call TRBD2 (6 bases). The ends were cut back, 3 bases at V and 2 bases at J, with 12 bases in the middle. Germline values: CDR1 SQVTM, CDR2 ANQGSEA. The CDR3 has 14 residues. CDR3 region: CSVDSGRNTDTQYF. CDR3 sequence (DNA): TGCAGCGTTGATAGCGGCAGGAACACAGATACGCAGTATTTT.

The chain carries TRBV19 and TRBJ2-1, with TRBD2 matching 7 bases. Looked up from germline, CDR1 is LNHDA and CDR2 is SQIVND (reference sequence). Germline trimming cut 6 bases from V and 4 bases from J; bases unmatched to any gene: 3. The CDR3 sequence is 13 residues long. CDR3 region: CASRGGGYNEQFF. For the CDR3, the DNA is TGTGCCAGTAGGGGCGGGGGTTACAATGAGCAGTTCTTC.

In its sample, this clone was seen a few times. The chain combines TRBV6-4 with TRBJ2-3, with D possibly TRBD2 on 5 matching bases. Trimming stripped 0 bases from V and 1 base from J, with 5 bases between. CDR3 length: 14 amino acids. Germline-derived CDR1 and CDR2 are MRHNA and SNTAGT. The CDR3 is CASSDSGGTDTQYF. CDR3 coding DNA: TGTGCCAGCAGTGACTCGGGAGGCACAGATACGCAGTATTTT.

V and J are TRBV18 and TRBJ2-3; TRBD1 might be the D (5 bases). The CDR3 sequence is 16 residues long. The germline CDR1 and CDR2 sequences are KGHSH and LQKENI. Trimming shortened V by 3 bases and J by 2 bases, and 15 bases separated the two germline ends. The CDR3 DNA follows: TGTGCCAGCTCACCGTTCGACAGCCGTCTCACAGATACGCAGTATTTT. As protein: CASSPFDSRLTDTQYF.

A remark on this clone: Germline and junction disagree at one end, which may indicate a read error. The V and J genes are TRBV5-5 and TRBJ1-2; perhaps TRBD1 as D (6 bases). Germline lookup yields CDR1 SGHKS and CDR2 YYEKEE (reference sequence). The CDR3 sequence is 13 residues long. The CDR3 protein is CASRGARQMVFSF. The CDR3 coding sequence is TGTGCCAGCAGGGGGGCGAGACAGATGGTTTTCTCCTTC.

This chain connects TRBV2 to TRBJ1-5, with D perhaps matching TRBD1 (5 bases). CDR3 length equals 14 residues. From germline, CDR1 is SNHLY and CDR2 FYNNEI. V was cut by 4 bases and J by 3 bases, with 10 bases left in between. CDR3 sequence reads: CASSGTRNNQPQHF. The CDR3 DNA sequence: TGTGCCAGCAGTGGGACAAGGAACAATCAGCCCCAGCATTTT.

This clone has only one observation. This chain links TRBV9 with TRBJ2-7, with D tentatively TRBD2 (6 bases). The CDR3 has 16 amino acids. Germline-derived CDR1 and CDR2 are SGDLS and YYNGEE. V lost 3 bases to trimming and J lost 4 bases, with 20 bases between them. The CDR3 reads CASSARGGALVYEQYF. The CDR3 DNA reads as TGTGCCAGCAGCGCCCGAGGAGGGGCTTTGGTTTACGAGCAGTACTTC.